The next 15 T cell receptor beta chains were all read from a single sample in a study of blood T cell repertoires in COVID-19. Assay used: immunoSEQ multiplex PCR; TCRdb lists only in-frame clones, some missing. The profile shows 380,000 or so clones, around 87% of them singletons. Sample: PBMCs or T cells enriched from blood (not recorded which). Source of these receptors: a man aged 25 to 45 who had recovered from COVID-19.

The chain recombines TRBV25-1 with TRBJ1-6; 8 bases are a match to TRBD1. In germline, CDR1 is MGHDK, CDR2 SYGVNS. V trimming: 6 bases; J trimming: 10 bases; junction bases outside the gene matches: 5. The CDR3 runs to 13 residues. The CDR3 nucleotides read TGTGCCAGCAGCGGACAGGGTAGCTCACCCCTCCACTTT. It is translated as CASSGQGSSPLHF.

The chain uses TRBV2 and TRBJ1-5; 8 bases align to TRBD1. The CDR3 sequence is 16 residues long. Germline V gene sequence: CDR1 SNHLY, CDR2 FYNNEI. Trimming took 1 base from V and 5 from J; bases not matched to a gene: 7. The CDR3: CASSEVPSGGDQPQHF. CDR3 nucleotides: TGTGCCAGCAGTGAAGTTCCGTCAGGGGGCGATCAGCCCCAGCATTTT.

This clone occurred a few times. The chain uses TRBV5-1 and TRBJ1-6; tentatively, D is TRBD1 (6 bases). CDR1 and CDR2 from the germline V gene are SGHRS and YFSETQ. V was pared by 2 bases and J by 8 bases, with 8 bases between. The CDR3 runs to 13 residues. The CDR3 DNA sequence: TGCGCCAGCAGCTTAGGGGGGGATTCACCCCTCCACTTT. This codes for CASSLGGDSPLHF.

As concerns this clone: One end of the junction does not line up with germline, which may come from a read error. The same CDR3 also results from other DNA sequences found in this sample. The chain combines TRBV6-4 with TRBJ2-2; the D gene is possibly TRBD1 (5 bases). The CDR3 extends over 16 amino acids. Germline CDR1 is MRHNA and CDR2 is SNTAGT. This CDR3 is CASSDSAGKVTGELFF. For the CDR3, the DNA is TGTGCCAGTAGTGACTCGGCAGGGAAGGTGACCGGGGAGCTGTTTTTT.

A single count supports this clone. This chain links TRBV28 with TRBJ1-2; D is ambiguous. V shed 5 bases and J shed 8 bases, with 21 bases lying between them. The CDR3 covers 15 residues. Germline CDR1 reads MDHEN; CDR2 reads SYDVKM. The DNA for the CDR3 is TGTGCCAGCAGTACACCCGGGTCCGGCGCGGGGGGCTACACCTTC. Translation gives CASSTPGSGAGGYTF.

The gene calls are TRBV2 and TRBJ1-6; D is unclear. Trimming shortened V by 3 bases and J by 7 bases, and 10 bases separated the two germline ends. Germline CDR1 reads SNHLY; CDR2 reads FYNNEI. This CDR3 has 14 amino acids. CDR3 sequence: CASSDAVRNSPLHF. In DNA, the CDR3 is TGTGCCAGCAGTGACGCGGTGAGAAATTCACCCCTCCACTTT.

The chain is built from TRBV4-1 and TRBJ1-3, with a tentative D call TRBD1 (5 bases). This CDR3 is built from 14 residues. Germline lookup yields CDR1 MGHRA and CDR2 YSYEKL. V was pared by 3 bases and J by 2 bases, with 8 bases between. This chain's CDR3 is CASSQWGPGNTIYF. DNA for the CDR3: TGCGCCAGCAGCCAGTGGGGCCCTGGAAACACCATATATTTT.

The chain uses TRBV19 and TRBJ2-1, with D possibly being TRBD2 (6 bases). Per germline, CDR1 LNHDA and CDR2 SQIVND (reference sequence). Trimming took 3 bases from V and 2 from J, leaving 8 bases between them. This CDR3 is 14 amino acids long. CDR3: CASSMGGPYNEQFF. The CDR3 bases are TGTGCCAGTAGTATGGGGGGTCCCTACAATGAGCAGTTCTTC.

This chain links TRBV6-5 with TRBJ2-5; possibly TRBD1 for D (6 bases). V lost 7 bases, J lost 5 bases, and 17 bases lay in between. The CDR3 sequence is 14 residues long. Germline-derived CDR1 and CDR2 are MNHEY and SVGAGI. This chain's CDR3 is CASMSGGPVETQYF. The CDR3 coding sequence is TGTGCCAGCATGTCTGGGGGCCCGGTGGAGACCCAGTACTTC.

The chain couples TRBV15 to TRBJ1-2; D may be TRBD1 (5 bases). Trimming took off 1 base at V and 3 bases at J, with 6 bases between the two ends. Germline loops: CDR1 LNHNV, CDR2 YYDKDF (reference sequence). This CDR3 is built from 13 residues. The CDR3 nucleotides read TGTGCCACCAGCAGAGTAGGGGACTATGGCTACACCTTC. Encoded protein: CATSRVGDYGYTF. Full variable domain (remainder filled in from reference TRBV15 and TRBJ1-2): DAMVIQNPRYQVTQFGKPVTLSCSQTLNHNVMYWYQQKSSQAPKLLFHYYDKDFNNEADTPDNFQSRRPNTSFCFLDIRSPGLGDTAMYLCATSRVGDYGYTFGSGTRLTVV.

The chain employs TRBV6-6 and TRBJ2-2; perhaps TRBD2 as D (5 bases). V lost 7 bases and J lost 4, with 10 bases in between. This CDR3 has 13 amino acids. Germline CDR1 is MNHNY and CDR2 is SVGAGI (reference sequence). CDR3 in DNA: TGTGCCAGCACCCCCCGGGGCACCGGGGAGCTGTTTTTT. Encoded protein: CASTPRGTGELFF.

The genes are TRBV7-2 and TRBJ1-4; 11 nucleotides align to TRBD1. CDR1 SGHTA and CDR2 FQGNSA come from the germline V gene. CDR3 length equals 15 residues. J gave up 8 bases and V 3 bases, and 5 bases lay outside the gene matches. The CDR3 DNA sequence: TGTGCCAGCAGCTTGAGTGGGACAGGGGGGGAAAAACTGTTTTTT. Encoded protein: CASSLSGTGGEKLFF.

This clone was observed a few times. This sequence joins TRBV6-5 and TRBJ1-1; no firm D call. The germline V gene encodes CDR1 MNHEY and CDR2 SVGAGI. V lost 10 bases, J lost 2 bases, and 8 bases lay in between. CDR3 length: 11 amino acids. The DNA of the CDR3 is TGTGCCACCTCGGGTAACACTGAAGCTTTCTTT. This translates into CATSGNTEAFF.

The chain joins TRBV12-5 to TRBJ1-4; 9 bases match TRBD1. Trimming took 3 bases from V and 8 from J; bases not matched to a gene: 10. This CDR3 has 16 amino acids. Per the germline V gene, CDR1 is LGHNT and CDR2 is FRNRAP. CDR3 DNA sequence: TGTGCTAGTGGTTTCGAAAGGACAGGGGCAAGCGAAAAACTGTTTTTT. Protein sequence: CASGFERTGASEKLFF.

This chain joins TRBV19 and TRBJ1-5; TRBD1 aligns across 12 bases. The CDR3 has 18 amino acids. Germline V gene data show CDR1 as LNHDA and CDR2 as SQIVND (reference sequence). V lost 7 bases to trimming and J lost 6 bases; unmatched junction nucleotides: 16. The CDR3 DNA reads as TGTGCCAGTATCCAAACCCGGGGACAGGGGGCGAATAGTCAGCCCCAGCATTTT. Protein sequence: CASIQTRGQGANSQPQHF.